The rows below give T cell receptor beta chains drawn from one sample of a study of cytomegalovirus exposure and HLA in healthy donors. The assay was immunoSEQ multiplex PCR, and TCRdb's table has in-frame clones only and misses some. The sample yields 150,000 to 200,000 clones, about 80% seen once. Specimen: PBMCs. Receptors originate from a woman between 18 and 29 years old in good health and CMV-seropositive. The CDR3 runs from the conserved cysteine through the conserved F or W. D genes are given only for firm matches. Not every row has a clone size; where given, it reads once, few, many or a size class.

TGTGCCAGCAGCTATAGACTAGCGAACATTCAGTACTTC	CASSYRLANIQYF	TRBV7-2	TRBJ2-4	TRBD2	NA
TGTGCCAGCAGTCCCGACGGGATCTGGGGGCAGTATTTT	CASSPDGIWGQYF	TRBV6-5	TRBJ2-3	NA	NA
TGTGCCAGCAGTTACCCCGACAGGGACGAGCAGTACTTC	CASSYPDRDEQYF	TRBV6-6	TRBJ2-7	TRBD1	NA
TGCGCCAGCAGCCGTGCGGGGGCGACGAACTCTGGAAACACCATATATTTT	CASSRAGATNSGNTIYF	TRBV5-1	TRBJ1-3	NA	NA
TGCGCCAGCAGCTTGGCAGGGGTGGATGAAGCTTTCTTT	CASSLAGVDEAFF	TRBV5-1	TRBJ1-1	NA	NA
TGCGCCAGCAGCTTAGGACAGGCGTTAGCTAACTATGGCTACACCTTC	CASSLGQALANYGYTF	TRBV5-1	TRBJ1-2	TRBD1	NA
TGTGCCAGCCTATCAGGGGCGACCCAGTACTTC	CASLSGATQYF	TRBV27	TRBJ2-5	NA	NA
TGTGCCAGCGGTGTAGACGGCAGGTGGACTGAAGCTTTCTTT	CASGVDGRWTEAFF	TRBV6-4	TRBJ1-1	NA	NA
TGTGCAACCTCCATGACTGGCACCGGGGAGCTGTTTTTT	CATSMTGTGELFF	TRBV6-5	TRBJ2-2	NA	NA
TGTGCCACCAGCAGAGTCAGGGGGCGTGCAGATACGCAGTATTTT	CATSRVRGRADTQYF	TRBV15	TRBJ2-3	TRBD1	NA
TGTGCCAGCAGCCCTTTCTCTAGCGGAAAACCCAATGAGCAGTTCTTC	CASSPFSSGKPNEQFF	TRBV7-9	TRBJ2-1	TRBD2	NA
TGTGCCAGTAGTATAGAGGGAGGACGGGGTCAGCCCCAGCATTTT	CASSIEGGRGQPQHF	TRBV19	TRBJ1-5	NA	NA
TGTGCCACCAAAAGCTTAGATAACAGGGGCTATGGCTACACCTTC	CATKSLDNRGYGYTF	TRBV7-2	TRBJ1-2	TRBD1	NA
TGTGCCAGCGGAGGGACAGCAGATAGTATTAGCTACACCTTC	CASGGTADSISYTF	TRBV9	TRBJ1-2	TRBD1	NA
TGTGCCAGCAGCCGAGGGAATCTGGGACAGGTGGGGGAGCAGTACTTC	CASSRGNLGQVGEQYF	TRBV6-6	TRBJ2-7	TRBD1	NA
TGTGCCAGCAGTTACTCAAACAGGGGGGGCGCAGATACGCAGTATTTT	CASSYSNRGGADTQYF	TRBV6-5	TRBJ2-3	NA	NA
TGTGCCACCGGCGGCGAGCAGTACTTC	CATGGEQYF	TRBV6-1	TRBJ2-7	NA	NA
TGCGCCAGCAGCCAAGACAGGGGAACTCTCTCCTACGAGCAGTACTTC	CASSQDRGTLSYEQYF	TRBV5-1	TRBJ2-7	TRBD1	NA
TGTGCCAGCACGACAGGTGGGAACTCACCCCTCCACTTT	CASTTGGNSPLHF	TRBV6-1	TRBJ1-6	NA	NA
TGTGCCAGCAGCTCTAGCGGGGGCTTGTACAATGAGCAGTTCTTC	CASSSSGGLYNEQFF	TRBV11-3	TRBJ2-1	TRBD2	NA
TGTGCCAGCACCCCGGGACAGGGGTGGGATGAGCAGTTCTTC	CASTPGQGWDEQFF	TRBV25-1	TRBJ2-1	TRBD1	NA
TGTGCCAGCAGCTTAAGGGGGCTAGACACCGGGGAGCTGTTTTTT	CASSLRGLDTGELFF	TRBV7-2	TRBJ2-2	TRBD1	NA
TGTGCCAGTAGTAGGACTCGTGGAGGGGATACGCAGTATTTT	CASSRTRGGDTQYF	TRBV19	TRBJ2-3	NA	few
TGTGCCAGTAGTATACGGGGGAGGGAGACCCAGTACTTC	CASSIRGRETQYF	TRBV19	TRBJ2-5	NA	NA
TGTGCCAGCAGTTTACTTTCAGCCGGGAGTTATCCCTATGGCTACACCTTC	CASSLLSAGSYPYGYTF	TRBV27	TRBJ1-2	NA	few